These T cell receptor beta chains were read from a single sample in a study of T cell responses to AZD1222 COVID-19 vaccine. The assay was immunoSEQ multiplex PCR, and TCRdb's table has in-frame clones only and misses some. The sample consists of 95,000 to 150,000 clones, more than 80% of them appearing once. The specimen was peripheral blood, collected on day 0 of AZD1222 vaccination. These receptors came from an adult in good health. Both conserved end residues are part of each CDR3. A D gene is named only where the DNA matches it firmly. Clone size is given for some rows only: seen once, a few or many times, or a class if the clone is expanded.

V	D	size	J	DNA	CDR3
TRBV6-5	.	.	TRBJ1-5	TGTGCCAGCAGTAAGGACTTGGGCAATCAGCCCCAGCATTTT	CASSKDLGNQPQHF
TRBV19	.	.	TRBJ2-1	TGTGCCAGCCGGCACGGAGAAGGGGAGCAGTTCTTC	CASRHGEGEQFF
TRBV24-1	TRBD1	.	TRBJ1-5	TGTGCCACCAGCCTCACCGAGGGGGCGATTGGCAATCAGCCCCAGCATTTT	CATSLTEGAIGNQPQHF
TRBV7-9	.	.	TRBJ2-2	TGTGCCAGCAGCTTAGAATGGGCGGAGCGGGCCGGGGAGCTGTTTTTT	CASSLEWAERAGELFF
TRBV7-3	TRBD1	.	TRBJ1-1	TGTGCCAGCAGCCAAACCCTAGGGACAGGGGGAATGAACACTGAAGCTTTCTTT	CASSQTLGTGGMNTEAFF
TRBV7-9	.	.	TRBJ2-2	TGTGCCAGCACCCCTTTGGGGGTGAGCACCGGGGAGCTGTTTTTT	CASTPLGVSTGELFF
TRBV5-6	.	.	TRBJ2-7	TGTGCCAGCAGCGTAGGGGCGCGGGAGCAGTACTTC	CASSVGAREQYF
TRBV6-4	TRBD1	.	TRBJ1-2	TGTGCCAGCATCGGACAGGGAGTATCCTATGGCTACACCTTC	CASIGQGVSYGYTF
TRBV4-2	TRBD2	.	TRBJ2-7	TGTGCCAGCAGCCAAGACGGGACTAGCGCCTCCTACGAGCAGTACTTC	CASSQDGTSASYEQYF
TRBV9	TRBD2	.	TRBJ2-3	TGTGCCAGCAGCGTGACTAGCGGGAGTGGGACAGATACGCAGTATTTT	CASSVTSGSGTDTQYF
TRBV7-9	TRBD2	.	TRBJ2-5	TGTGCCAGCAGCTTAGGGGCTAGCGGGAGTCCACCGCGGGAGACCCAGTACTTC	CASSLGASGSPPRETQYF
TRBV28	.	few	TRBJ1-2	TGTGCCAGCAGTTCCTGGGCCTTCTCCTATGGCTACACCTTC	CASSSWAFSYGYTF
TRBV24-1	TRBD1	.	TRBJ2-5	TGTGCCACCAGTGATTTGACGATAGGACAGGGGGGAGAGACCCAGTACTTC	CATSDLTIGQGGETQYF
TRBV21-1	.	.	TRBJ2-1	TGTGCCAGCCGGGGACAGCTGAGCTCCTACAATGAGCAGTTCTTC	CASRGQLSSYNEQFF
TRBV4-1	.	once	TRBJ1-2	TGCGCCAGCAGCCCGACGGAGCCACCTAACTATGGCTACACCTTC	CASSPTEPPNYGYTF
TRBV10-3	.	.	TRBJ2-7	TGTGCCATCAGTGATCCTCCCGGGTTGAGCGGGTCCTCCTACGAGCAGTACTTC	CAISDPPGLSGSSYEQYF
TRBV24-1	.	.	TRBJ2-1	TGTGCCACCAGTGATTCTTTAGGGATCGAATTCTTC	CATSDSLGIEFF
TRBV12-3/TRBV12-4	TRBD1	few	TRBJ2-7	TGTGCCAGCAGTCTGGGACAGACCTACGAGCAGTACTTC	CASSLGQTYEQYF
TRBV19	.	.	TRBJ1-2	TGTGCCAGTAGTAGGACGATTAGCGAGGACGAGGTGGGGCGATATGGCTACACCTTC	CASSRTISEDEVGRYGYTF
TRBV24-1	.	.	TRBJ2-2	TGTGCCACCAGTGCACGGGGTGCCGGGGAGCTGTTTTTT	CATSARGAGELFF
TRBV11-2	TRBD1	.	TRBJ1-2	TGTGCCAGCAGCTTGGCAGGGACAGGGCAACGCTACACCTTC	CASSLAGTGQRYTF
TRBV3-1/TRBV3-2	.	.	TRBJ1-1	TGTGCCAGCAGCCCCGGGGCGGGAAGAGCTGAAGCTTTCTTT	CASSPGAGRAEAFF
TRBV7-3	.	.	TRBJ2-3	TGTGCCAGCAGCTTAAAGGCTTGGGCTAGCACAGATACGCAGTATTTT	CASSLKAWASTDTQYF
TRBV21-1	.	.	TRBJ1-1	TGTGCCACCGACATCAAGGGGGCGCAGAACACTGAAGCTTTCTTT	CATDIKGAQNTEAFF
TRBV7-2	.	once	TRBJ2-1	TGTGCCAGCAGCTCGCGAGCGGCGTCCTACAATGAGCAGTTCTTC	CASSSRAASYNEQFF
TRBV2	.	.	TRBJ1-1	TGTGCCAGCAGTGAAGGGAGGCTTGGAGGGTGGAACACTGAAGCTTTCTTT	CASSEGRLGGWNTEAFF
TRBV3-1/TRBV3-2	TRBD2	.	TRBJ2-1	TGTGCCAGCAGCAAAGGGGACAGACTAGCGGCCCACAATGAGCAGTTCTTC	CASSKGDRLAAHNEQFF
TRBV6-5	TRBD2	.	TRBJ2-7	TGTGCCAGCAGTCGGCTGGGCGGGAGTGTCGAGCAGTACTTC	CASSRLGGSVEQYF
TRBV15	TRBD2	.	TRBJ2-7	TGTGCCACCAGCAGAGATCTTTCCAGGACTAGGGCCTACGAGCAGTACTTC	CATSRDLSRTRAYEQYF
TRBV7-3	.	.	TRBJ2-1	TGTGCCAGCAGCTTATTAGCGTCCAATGAGCAGTTCTTC	CASSLLASNEQFF
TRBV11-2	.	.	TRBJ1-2	TGTGCCAGCAGCTTGTTAGCGGGGGCAAGGGGCTACACCTTC	CASSLLAGARGYTF
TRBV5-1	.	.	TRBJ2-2	TGCGCCAGCAGCCAAATCTGGATATCGAACACCGGGGAGCTGTTTTTT	CASSQIWISNTGELFF
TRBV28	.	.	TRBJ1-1	TGTGCCAGCGGTGACAGGAGGCCGAACACTGAAGCTTTCTTT	CASGDRRPNTEAFF
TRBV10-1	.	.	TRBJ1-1	TGCGCCAGCAGTGAGGCCGGGCGTACTGAAGCTTTCTTT	CASSEAGRTEAFF
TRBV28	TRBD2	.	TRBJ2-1	TGTGCCAGCAGTCCCCTCGGGACTAGCGGGAGGGCCGGGAATGAGCAGTTCTTC	CASSPLGTSGRAGNEQFF
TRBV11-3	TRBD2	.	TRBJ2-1	TGTGCCAGCAGCTTAGACATTAGCGGGAGCAGAGATGAGCAGTTCTTC	CASSLDISGSRDEQFF
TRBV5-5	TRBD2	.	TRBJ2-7	TGTGCCAGCAGCTTTCTAGCGGCCTACGAGCAGTACTTC	CASSFLAAYEQYF
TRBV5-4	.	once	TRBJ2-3	TGTACGTGGGGGAACACAGATACGCAGTATTTT	CTWGNTDTQYF